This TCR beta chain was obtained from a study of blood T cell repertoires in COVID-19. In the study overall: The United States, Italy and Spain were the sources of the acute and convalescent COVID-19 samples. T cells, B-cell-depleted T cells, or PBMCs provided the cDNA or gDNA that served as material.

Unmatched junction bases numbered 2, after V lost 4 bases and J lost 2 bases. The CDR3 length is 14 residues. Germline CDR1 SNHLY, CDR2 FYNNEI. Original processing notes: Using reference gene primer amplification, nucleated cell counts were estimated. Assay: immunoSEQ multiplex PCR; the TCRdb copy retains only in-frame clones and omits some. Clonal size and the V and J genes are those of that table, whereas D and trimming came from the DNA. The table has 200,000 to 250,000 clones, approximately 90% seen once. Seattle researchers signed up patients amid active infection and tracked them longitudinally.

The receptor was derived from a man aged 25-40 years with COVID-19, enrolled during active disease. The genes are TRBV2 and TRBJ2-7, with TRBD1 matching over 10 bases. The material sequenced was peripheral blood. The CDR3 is CASSAGTGAYEQYF. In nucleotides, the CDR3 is TGTGCCAGCAGTGCCGGGACAGGGGCCTACGAGCAGTACTTC.